This T cell receptor beta chain was recovered during a study of shared clonotypes between healthy human individuals. Study summary: Every donor yielded three CD4 naive, three CD4 memory, two CD8 naive and one CD8 memory plate. Study results and limitations: With several donors compared, roughly 4.9% of naive CD4 clonotypes were shared.

As to this clone: Its specificity is unknown.

There are 14 residues in the CDR3. Looked up from germline, CDR1 is MNHEY and CDR2 is SVGAGI. V lost 6 bases to trimming and J lost 2 bases, with 13 bases between them. Method: immunoSEQ multiplex PCR; TCRdb's copy keeps in-frame clones and lacks some. Of some 2.4 million clones in the sample, approximately 93% were seen once. This clonotype was obtained from a man in his late teens or twenties in good health. Some clones in this sample may be carry-over from other donors' samples. The specimen sequenced was naive CD4+ T cells from PBMCs. Subset of the sample: CD45RA+ positively selected. The chain couples TRBV6-5 to TRBJ1-1, with D perhaps matching TRBD1 (5 bases). The CDR3 here is CASRQMTANTEAFF. The DNA for the CDR3 is TGTGCCAGCAGACAAATGACAGCAAACACTGAAGCTTTCTTT.